Below, one T cell receptor beta chain is given with its context. Treatment defined: treatment-naive control, cytoreductive nephrectomy. Controls were unirradiated tumors from treatment-naive cytoreductive nephrectomy patients. The sample originates from a study of radiation and T cells in renal cell carcinoma. CDR1 and CDR2 from the germline V gene are MDHEN and SYDVKM. The CDR3 loop spans 14 amino acids. Trimming removed 5 bases from V and 5 bases from J; junction bases left unmatched: 6. Some clones are missing from TCRdb's copy, which holds only in-frame ones; the method was immunoSEQ multiplex PCR. The sample lists about 16,000 clones, 58% occurring once.

Sequenced here: tumor tissue, sampled from a patient whose treatment was nephrectomy without radiotherapy. V usage is TRBV28 and J usage is TRBJ1-2; 9 bases match TRBD1. This TCR was sampled from a man aged 40-50 years with renal cell carcinoma. The CDR3 is CASSDRTGVYGYTF. CDR3 DNA: TGTGCCAGCAGTGACCGGACAGGGGTTTATGGCTACACCTTC.